This T cell receptor (beta chain) was observed in a study of blood T cell repertoires in COVID-19. Study background: Samples came from the United States, Italy and Spain, spanning acute and convalescent COVID-19. The analysed material was cDNA or gDNA that came from T cells, B-cell-depleted T cells, or PBMCs.

Original data processing: Quantification of nucleated cells was approximated via reference gene primer amplification. TCRdb's copy holds only in-frame clones and misses some; the assay was immunoSEQ multiplex PCR. From that table come the V and J calls and clone size; the DNA was used to work out D and trimming. This sample has 100,000 to 150,000 clones, with about 87% found just once. Germline CDR1 reads SGHNT; CDR2 reads YYREEE (reference sequence). V gave up 2 bases and J gave up 3 bases, with 8 bases separating them. This CDR3 has 14 amino acids. This chain uses TRBV5-4 with TRBJ1-4; no firm D call. Source material: peripheral blood. This TCR came from a man aged 45-65 years with acute or convalescent COVID-19. The DNA for the CDR3 is TGTGCCAGCAGCTTAGATAGCTCTAATGAAAAACTGTTTTTT. It is translated as CASSLDSSNEKLFF.